A single sample gave rise to the 13 T cell receptor beta chains below, sequenced in a study of cytomegalovirus exposure and HLA in healthy donors (dated by TCRdb to the late 2010s). The method behind the library was the immunoSEQ multiplex PCR assay. A mixture of 60 forward primers for TCR Vbeta segments and 13 reverse primers for TCR Jbeta segments was used in the multiplex PCR. The table was pulled from immuneACCESS by TCRdb, which kept in-frame rearrangements only. Such tables lose some clones; where checked, under half of the loss comes from unresolved V genes, and the rest has no known cause. For this sample there are roughly 150,000 clones; about 75% appear just once. The ten most abundant clones make up over 9% of the sample. Sequenced: PBMCs. Receptors were obtained from a man aged 18 to 30 in good health and CMV-seropositive.

This chain joins TRBV27 and TRBJ2-7; tentative D call: TRBD1 (5 bases). V gave up 2 bases and J gave up 5 bases, with 13 bases separating them. This CDR3 is built from 14 residues. The germline V gene has CDR1 MNHEY and CDR2 SMNVEV (reference sequence). CDR3 amino acids: CASSLGQGAHEQYF. The CDR3, as DNA: TGTGCCAGCAGTTTAGGGCAGGGCGCCCACGAGCAGTACTTC.

The chain is built from TRBV5-1 and TRBJ2-5, with D possibly being TRBD2 (5 bases). Trimming shortened V by 7 bases and J by 0 bases, and 19 bases separated the two germline ends. The CDR3 consists of 16 residues. Germline V gene sequence: CDR1 SGHRS, CDR2 YFSETQ. The CDR3, as DNA: TGCGCCAGCCTAGGTGGTGGGAGTTCTAACCAAGAGACCCAGTACTTC. The encoded protein is CASLGGGSSNQETQYF.

J is TRBJ2-7 and V is TRBV18, with 9 positions matching TRBD2. The ends lost 6 bases at V and 4 bases at J; junction bases unmatched: 4. The CDR3 runs to 13 residues. Germline CDR1 reads KGHSH; CDR2 reads LQKENI. The CDR3 spells CASSPGLAYEQYF. The CDR3 bases are TGTGCCAGCTCCCCGGGACTAGCTTACGAGCAGTACTTC.

The chain has TRBV30 and TRBJ2-1; 8 bases agree with TRBD2. Germline V gives CDR1 GTSNPN, CDR2 SVGIG (reference sequence). After removal of 3 bases from V and 7 bases from J, the junction contained 11 bases not matched to a gene. The CDR3 is 15 residues long. Here the CDR3 DNA reads TGTGCCTGGAGCGAAGCGGGAGTCCCTAAGAATGAGCAGTTCTTC. Protein: CAWSEAGVPKNEQFF.

The chain recombines TRBV28 with TRBJ2-1; 8 nucleotides match TRBD1. Germline V CDR1 and CDR2: MDHEN, SYDVKM. Losses at the gene ends were 7 bases for V and 7 bases for J; bases not matched to a gene: 18. This CDR3 comprises 17 residues. CDR3 loop: CASTTGDRTGWRNEQFF. The CDR3 DNA follows: TGTGCCAGCACCACCGGGGACAGGACCGGATGGAGGAATGAGCAGTTCTTC.

The chain links TRBV6-5 to TRBJ2-2, with D possibly matching TRBD1 (6 bases). The CDR3 loop spans 13 amino acids. CDR1 is MNHEY and CDR2 is SVGAGI in the germline V gene. V was clipped by 4 bases and J by 9 bases, with 12 bases between them. As DNA, the CDR3 is TGTGCCAGCAGTTCAACAGGGTTCAGGGAGCTGTTTTTT. Its protein product is CASSSTGFRELFF.

The genes are TRBV21-1 and TRBJ1-2; TRBD1, the D gene given by the table, was not confirmed from the DNA. TRBV21-1 is listed as a pseudogene. CDR3 length equals 17 residues. CDR3 residues: CASRGGDRRMVGDGYTF. The DNA of the CDR3 is TGTGCCAGCAGGGGCGGGGACAGGCGAATGGTGGGGGACGGCTACACCTTC.

This chain links TRBV20-1 with TRBJ1-1; D may be TRBD1 (5 bases). The length of the CDR3 is 10 residues. The germline gives CDR1 DFQATT, CDR2 SNEGSKA (reference sequence). The germline V and J ends were trimmed by 6 bases and 11 bases, with 13 bases remaining between them. The CDR3: CSALDMNAFF. The CDR3, as DNA: TGCAGTGCGCTGGACATGAATGCTTTCTTT.

The chain uses TRBV9 and TRBJ2-3; possibly TRBD1 for D (6 bases). The CDR3 runs 17 residues. The germline V and J ends were trimmed by 0 bases and 1 base, with 15 bases remaining between them. Looked up from germline, CDR1 is SGDLS and CDR2 is YYNGEE. CDR3 loop: CASSVEGTRERTDTQYF. Here the CDR3 DNA reads TGTGCCAGCAGCGTAGAAGGGACACGGGAACGCACAGATACGCAGTATTTT.

The rearrangement links TRBV6-1 to TRBJ2-7; D ambiguous. Germline values: CDR1 MNHNS, CDR2 SASEGT. CDR3 length: 12 amino acids. Trimming shortened V by 6 bases and J by 1 base, and 7 bases separated the two germline ends. CDR3 in amino acids: CASRPGSYEQYF. The CDR3 bases are TGTGCCAGCAGGCCGGGTTCCTACGAGCAGTACTTC.

The gene calls are TRBV28 and TRBJ2-3; 7 positions agree with TRBD2. V lost 6 bases to trimming and J lost 4 bases; unmatched junction nucleotides: 10. Germline CDR1 reads MDHEN; CDR2 reads SYDVKM. This CDR3 region has 15 residues. The CDR3 spells CASRRPGLVADTQYF. CDR3 in DNA: TGTGCCAGCAGACGCCCCGGACTAGTCGCAGATACGCAGTATTTT. The full variable domain, in which reference TRBV28 and TRBJ2-3 provide the parts outside the CDR3, is DVKVTQSSRYLVKRTGEKVFLECVQDMDHENMFWYRQDPGLGLRLIYFSYDVKMKEKGDIPEGYSVSREKKERFSLILESASTNQTSMYLCASRRPGLVADTQYFGPGTRLTVL.

This sequence joins TRBV29-1 and TRBJ2-3, with 7 bases lining up with TRBD2. The trim removed 7 bases at V and 0 bases at J, leaving 10 bases unmatched. The germline V gene encodes CDR1 SQVTM and CDR2 ANQGSEA. The CDR3 runs 15 residues. CDR3 in amino acids: CSGISLAPSTDTQYF. DNA of the CDR3: TGCAGCGGAATTTCACTAGCGCCTAGCACAGATACGCAGTATTTT.

A word on this clone: Germline and junction disagree at one end, which may indicate a read error. CDR3 coding DNA: TGTGCTAGCAGCTTGCATCCCGCGGGGGGGGAGACCCAGTACTTC. Amino acids: CASSLHPAGGETQYF. This chain links TRBV7-7 with TRBJ2-5; 9 bases align to TRBD2. Germline values: CDR1 SSHAT, CDR2 FNYEAQ (reference sequence). CDR3 length equals 15 residues.